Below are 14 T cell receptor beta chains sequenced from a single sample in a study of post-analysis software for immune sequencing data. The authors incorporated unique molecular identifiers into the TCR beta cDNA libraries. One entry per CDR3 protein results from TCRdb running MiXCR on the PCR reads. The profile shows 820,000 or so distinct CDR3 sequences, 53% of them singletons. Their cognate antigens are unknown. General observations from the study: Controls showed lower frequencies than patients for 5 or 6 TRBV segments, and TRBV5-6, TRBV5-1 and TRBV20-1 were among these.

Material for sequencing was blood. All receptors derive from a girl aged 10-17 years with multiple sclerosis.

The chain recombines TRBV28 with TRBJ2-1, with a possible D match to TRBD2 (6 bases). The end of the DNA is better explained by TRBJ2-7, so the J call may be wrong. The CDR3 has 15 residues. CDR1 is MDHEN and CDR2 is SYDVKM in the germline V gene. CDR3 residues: CASRDGRESHYEQYF. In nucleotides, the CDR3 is TGTGCCAGCAGGGACGGTCGGGAGTCCCACTACGAGCAGTACTTC.

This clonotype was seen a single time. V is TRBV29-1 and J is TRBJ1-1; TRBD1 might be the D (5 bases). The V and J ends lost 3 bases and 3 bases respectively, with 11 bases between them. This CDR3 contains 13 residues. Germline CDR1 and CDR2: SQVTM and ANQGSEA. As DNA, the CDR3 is TGCAGCGTTGAGCGGGGGAGCGACACTGAAGCTTTCTTT. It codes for CSVERGSDTEAFF.

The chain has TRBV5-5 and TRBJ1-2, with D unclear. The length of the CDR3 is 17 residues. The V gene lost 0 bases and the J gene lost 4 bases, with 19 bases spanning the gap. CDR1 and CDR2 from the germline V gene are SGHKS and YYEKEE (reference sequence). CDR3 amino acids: CASSLAESRKGTYGYTF. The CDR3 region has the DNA TGTGCCAGCAGCTTGGCCGAATCTAGGAAAGGAACCTATGGCTACACCTTC.

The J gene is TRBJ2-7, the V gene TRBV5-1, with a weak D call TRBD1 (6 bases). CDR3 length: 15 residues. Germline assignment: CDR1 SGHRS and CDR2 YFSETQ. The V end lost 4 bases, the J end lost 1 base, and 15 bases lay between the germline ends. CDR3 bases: TGCGCCAGCAGCCTGGGGGACACGACTTCCTACGAGCAGTACTTC. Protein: CASSLGDTTSYEQYF. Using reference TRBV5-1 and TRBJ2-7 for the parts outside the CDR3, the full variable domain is KAGVTQTPRYLIKTRGQQVTLSCSPISGHRSVSWYQQTPGQGLQFLFEYFSETQRNKGNFPGRFSGRQFSNSRSEMNVSTLELGDSALYLCASSLGDTTSYEQYFGPGTRLTVT.

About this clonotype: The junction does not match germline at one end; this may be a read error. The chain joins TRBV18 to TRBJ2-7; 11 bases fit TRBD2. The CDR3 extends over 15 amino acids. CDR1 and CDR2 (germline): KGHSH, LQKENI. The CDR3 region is CACSATSGGPYEQYF. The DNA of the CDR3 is TGTGCCTGCTCAGCTACTAGCGGGGGACCCTACGAGCAGTACTTC.

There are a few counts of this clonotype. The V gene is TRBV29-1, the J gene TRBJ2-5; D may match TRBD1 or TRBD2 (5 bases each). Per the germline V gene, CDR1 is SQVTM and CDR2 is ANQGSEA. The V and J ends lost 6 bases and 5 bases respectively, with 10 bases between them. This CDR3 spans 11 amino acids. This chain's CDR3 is CSVRVAETQYF. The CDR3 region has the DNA TGCAGCGTCAGGGTAGCGGAGACCCAGTACTTC.

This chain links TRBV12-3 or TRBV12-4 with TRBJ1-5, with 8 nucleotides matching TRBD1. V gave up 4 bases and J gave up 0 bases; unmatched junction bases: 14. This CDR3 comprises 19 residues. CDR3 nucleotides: TGTGCCAGCAGTTCCGAATATTGGACAGGGAACTATAGCAATCAGCCCCAGCATTTT. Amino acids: CASSSEYWTGNYSNQPQHF.

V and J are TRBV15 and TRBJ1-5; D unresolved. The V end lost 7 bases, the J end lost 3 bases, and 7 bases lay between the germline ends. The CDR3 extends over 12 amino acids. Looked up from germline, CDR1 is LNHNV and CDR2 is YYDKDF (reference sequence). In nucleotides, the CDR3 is TGTGCCACCACTAGGGACAATCAGCCCCAGCATTTT. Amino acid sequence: CATTRDNQPQHF.

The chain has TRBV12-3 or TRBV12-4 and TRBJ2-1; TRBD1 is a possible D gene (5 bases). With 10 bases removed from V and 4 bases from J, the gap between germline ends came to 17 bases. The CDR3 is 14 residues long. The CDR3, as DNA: TGTGCCACAACGAGAATGGGGCCGTACAATGAGCAGTTCTTC. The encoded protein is CATTRMGPYNEQFF.

The CDR3 protein is CASSLTPGYNEQFF. DNA for the CDR3: TGTGCCAGCAGTTTAACTCCAGGTTACAATGAGCAGTTCTTC. The J gene is TRBJ2-1, the V gene TRBV27; no clear D. CDR3 length: 14 residues. Looked up from germline, CDR1 is MNHEY and CDR2 is SMNVEV (reference sequence). Trimming took 2 bases from V and 4 from J, leaving 9 bases between them.

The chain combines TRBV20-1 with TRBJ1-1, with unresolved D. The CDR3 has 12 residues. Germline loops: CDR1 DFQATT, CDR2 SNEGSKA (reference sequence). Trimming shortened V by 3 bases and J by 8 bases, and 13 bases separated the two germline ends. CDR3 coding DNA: TGCAGTGCTAGCTTTAATGGGCCCGAAGCTTTCTTT. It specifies CSASFNGPEAFF.

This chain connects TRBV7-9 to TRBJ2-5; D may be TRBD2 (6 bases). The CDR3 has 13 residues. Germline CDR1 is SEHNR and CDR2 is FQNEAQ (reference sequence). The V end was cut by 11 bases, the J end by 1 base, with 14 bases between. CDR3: CASGGVGQETQYF. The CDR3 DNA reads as TGTGCCTCGGGCGGGGTTGGCCAAGAGACCCAGTACTTC. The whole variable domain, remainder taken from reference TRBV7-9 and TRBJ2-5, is DTGVSQNPRHKITKRGQNVTFRCDPISEHNRLYWYRQTLGQGPEFLTYFQNEAQLEKSRLLSDRFSAERPKGSFSTLEIQRTEQGDSAMYLCASGGVGQETQYFGPGTRLLVL.

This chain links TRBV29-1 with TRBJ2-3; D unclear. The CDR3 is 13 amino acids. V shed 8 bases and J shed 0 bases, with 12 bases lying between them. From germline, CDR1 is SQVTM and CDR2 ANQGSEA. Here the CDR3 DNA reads TGCAGCACTCGGGCATATAGCACAGATACGCAGTATTTT. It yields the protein CSTRAYSTDTQYF.

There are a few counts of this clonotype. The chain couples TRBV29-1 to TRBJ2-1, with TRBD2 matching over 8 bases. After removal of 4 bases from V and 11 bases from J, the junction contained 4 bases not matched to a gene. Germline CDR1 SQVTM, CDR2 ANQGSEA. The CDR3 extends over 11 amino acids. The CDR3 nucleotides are TGCAGCGTTGGGCAGCGGGAGCAGCAGTTCTTC. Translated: CSVGQREQQFF.